The 10 T cell receptor beta chains in this list originate from one sample, sequenced in a study of T cells after yellow fever vaccination (dated by TCRdb to the late 2010s). Library construction relied on 5' RACE. Instrument used: Illumina HiSeq 2500. TCRdb applied fastp at Q25 and MiXCR to the public reads, then kept only in-frame beta chains. Entries are consolidated by CDR3 protein sequence, retaining the most common genes and DNA. The table for this sample lists over 110,000 distinct CDR3 sequences; 7.7% of them were counted only once. Approximately 0.67% of the sample belongs to the ten largest clones. The intended sense of this specimen's treatment or condition label: live attenuated yellow fever vaccine strain. This sample comprised CD4+ T cells sorted from PBMCs, obtained 5 days after the yellow fever booster vaccination. The receptors here all came from a man between 25 and 39 years old who received the YFV17D yellow fever vaccine.

This clonotype is a singleton in its sample. This may be a read error, as it is one base from a much larger clone. The chain has TRBV29-1 and TRBJ2-1; no clear D gene. Germline assignment: CDR1 SQVTM and CDR2 ANQGSEA. V was clipped by 6 bases and J by 1 base, with 13 bases between them. This CDR3 spans 14 amino acids. CDR3 region: CSVPPQRSYNEQFF. CDR3 DNA: TGCAGCGTACCCCCGCAGAGGTCCTACAATGAGCAGTTCTTC.

This clonotype appeared many times. V is TRBV29-1 and J is TRBJ2-3; 9 nucleotides match TRBD2. From germline, CDR1 is SQVTM and CDR2 ANQGSEA. The CDR3 contains 14 residues. The junction had 10 bases not matched to a gene; V was cut back by 7 bases and J by 5 bases. The CDR3 spells CSALSGSVKDTQYF. CDR3 in DNA: TGCAGCGCTCTTAGCGGGAGTGTGAAAGATACGCAGTATTTT.

This clonotype was detected many times. J is TRBJ2-7 and V is TRBV5-1; 11 bases align to TRBD2. The germline gives CDR1 SGHRS, CDR2 YFSETQ. The CDR3 sequence is 15 residues long. The J segment lost 3 bases and the V segment lost 2 bases, leaving 4 bases of the junction unmatched. In DNA, the CDR3 is TGCGCCAGCAGCTTCACCGGGACTAGCGGCTACGAGCAGTACTTC. Amino acids: CASSFTGTSGYEQYF.

This clonotype appeared a few times. V and J are TRBV7-6 and TRBJ2-1, with 10 bases identical to TRBD1. Germline lookup yields CDR1 SGHVS and CDR2 FNYEAQ. The J segment lost 7 bases and the V segment lost 3 bases, leaving 6 bases of the junction unmatched. The CDR3 covers 15 residues. The CDR3 nucleotides read TGTGCCAGCAGCTTCTCGGGACAGGGGAGTAATGAGCAGTTCTTC. It codes for CASSFSGQGSNEQFF.

Many counts were recorded for this clonotype. The chain combines TRBV20-1 with TRBJ2-2; D is perhaps TRBD1 or TRBD2 (7 bases each). Per germline, CDR1 DFQATT and CDR2 SNEGSKA (reference sequence). With 6 bases removed from V and 2 bases from J, the gap between germline ends came to 19 bases. CDR3 size: 16 residues. CDR3 region: CSALGGLGLNTGELFF. CDR3 sequence (DNA): TGCAGTGCCCTAGGGGGCCTGGGACTAAACACCGGGGAGCTGTTTTTT.

Many counts were recorded for this clonotype. The rearrangement links TRBV19 to TRBJ2-1, with 8 bases identical to TRBD1. The CDR3 consists of 15 residues. Germline-derived CDR1 and CDR2 are LNHDA and SQIVND (reference sequence). V lost 4 bases, J lost 3 bases, and 5 bases stayed unmatched. The CDR3 is CASSNRDRIYNEQFF. The CDR3 DNA sequence: TGTGCCAGTAGTAACCGGGACAGGATCTACAATGAGCAGTTCTTC.

This clonotype was counted ten times or more. This chain joins TRBV11-1 and TRBJ2-1; 13 bases align to TRBD2. The CDR3 length is 18 residues. In germline, CDR1 is SGHAT, CDR2 FQDESV (reference sequence). With 5 bases clipped from V and 6 bases from J, the junction kept 13 bases outside the gene matches. CDR3 coding DNA: TGTGCCAGCAGCACGGATGGGACTAGCGGGAAATTTCTCAATGAGCAGTTCTTC. Translated: CASSTDGTSGKFLNEQFF.

V and J are TRBV20-1 and TRBJ2-1; D is perhaps TRBD1 (6 bases). This CDR3 has 16 amino acids. CDR1 is DFQATT and CDR2 is SNEGSKA in the germline V gene (reference sequence). Trimming cost V 2 bases and J 3 bases, with 17 bases left between them. The CDR3 loop is CSARNGQGSGYNEQFF. CDR3 bases: TGCAGTGCTAGAAACGGGCAGGGGAGCGGCTACAATGAGCAGTTCTTC.

Details on this clonotype: A much bigger clone sits one base away, suggesting this may be a read error. The chain joins TRBV27 to TRBJ2-2, with a weak D call TRBD2 (6 bases). Germline loops: CDR1 MNHEY, CDR2 SMNVEV (reference sequence). The CDR3 is 14 amino acids. V shed 3 bases and J shed 9 bases, with 14 bases lying between them. This chain's CDR3 is CASSFDKGGRELFF. The CDR3 region has the DNA TGTGCCAGCAGTTTTGACAAGGGAGGCCGGGAGCTGTTTTTT.

V usage is TRBV18 and J usage is TRBJ1-5; D remains ambiguous. This CDR3 region has 13 residues. Germline V lookup: CDR1 KGHSH, CDR2 LQKENI. Deletions cut 4 bases from V and 4 bases from J, with 8 bases between. The CDR3, as DNA: TGTGCCAGCTCACGAGGACGTAATCAGCCCCAGCATTTT. This encodes CASSRGRNQPQHF.